One sample yielded the 6 T cell receptor beta chains listed below, sequenced in a study of T cell repertoires in cytomegalovirus infection. These TCRs are of unknown antigen specificity. MiXCR, run by TCRdb on the reads, gives a single entry per CDR3 protein. This table holds about 920,000 distinct CDR3 sequences, approximately 31% found once. Sequenced here: cultured CD8+ T cells from PBMCs, sampled from culture after CMV antigen stimulation. The source is a human donor in good health (CMV status not recorded). Some clones in this sample may be carry-over from other donors' samples.

The chain has TRBV6-1 and TRBJ2-1; D is possibly TRBD1 (5 bases). Germline V CDR1 and CDR2: MNHNS, SASEGT. V lost 1 base to trimming and J lost 7 bases, with 11 bases between them. The CDR3 is 14 residues long. The CDR3 here is CASSEGGRWNEQFF. In DNA form, the CDR3 reads TGTGCCAGCAGTGAAGGGGGCCGGTGGAATGAGCAGTTCTTC.

The chain recombines TRBV2 with TRBJ2-1; no clear D. Trimming stripped 4 bases from V and 9 bases from J, with 10 bases between. The CDR3 totals 12 residues. The germline V gene encodes CDR1 SNHLY and CDR2 FYNNEI. CDR3 sequence (DNA): TGTGCCAGCAGTGGAGAAAGGGTTGAGCAGTTCTTC. The encoded protein is CASSGERVEQFF. Looking up the rest from reference TRBV2 and TRBJ2-1 gives the full variable domain: EPEVTQTPSHQVTQMGQEVILRCVPISNHLYFYWYRQILGQKVEFLVSFYNNEISEKSEIFDDQFSVERPDGSNFTLKIRSTKLEDSAMYFCASSGERVEQFFGPGTRLTVL.

This clonotype was detected a few times. The chain recombines TRBV4-3 with TRBJ2-4; 9 nucleotides match TRBD2. J was trimmed by 3 bases and V by 0 bases; bases with no gene match: 12. Germline V lookup: CDR1 LGHNA, CDR2 YSLEER. This CDR3 region has 19 residues. In nucleotides, the CDR3 is TGCGCCAGCAGCCAAGATGCTAGCGGGGAGGAACCGGTCAAAAACATTCAGTACTTC. Protein product: CASSQDASGEEPVKNIQYF.

CDR3 nucleotide sequence: TGTGCCAGCAGTTACGTTGGGGAGCAGTTCTTC. Translating it yields CASSYVGEQFF. This chain connects TRBV6-6 to TRBJ2-1; D ambiguous. CDR3 length: 11 residues. Deletions cut 2 bases from V and 10 bases from J, with 6 bases between. CDR1 is MNHNY, CDR2 SVGAGI, per germline (reference sequence).

This rearrangement joins TRBV6-1 to TRBJ2-7; D is possibly TRBD2 (5 bases). The CDR3 runs to 13 residues. V gave up 7 bases and J gave up 2 bases, with 12 bases separating them. Germline V CDR1 and CDR2: MNHNS, SASEGT. CDR3: CASMEAAPYEQYF. The CDR3 DNA reads TGTGCCAGCATGGAGGCTGCCCCCTACGAGCAGTACTTC.

This rearrangement joins TRBV9 to TRBJ2-3, with TRBD2 as a possible D gene (5 bases). The CDR3 length is 15 residues. Germline V CDR1 and CDR2: SGDLS, YYNGEE. The ends were cut back, 1 base at V and 4 bases at J, with 13 bases in the middle. CDR3 in amino acids: CASSVNIARADTQYF. The CDR3 coding sequence is TGTGCCAGCAGCGTAAATATAGCGAGGGCAGATACGCAGTATTTT.